These T cell receptor beta chains were read from a single sample in a study of cytomegalovirus exposure and HLA in healthy donors. Some clones are missing from TCRdb's copy, which holds only in-frame ones; the method was immunoSEQ multiplex PCR. The repertoire holds some 190,000 clones, with about four fifths as singletons. Material for sequencing was PBMCs. The source is a man aged 18 to 30 in good health and CMV-seronegative. CDR3s include the opening cysteine and the closing phenylalanine or tryptophan. The D gene is left open where the match is weak. Not every row has a clone size; where given, it reads once, few, many or a size class.

TRBJ2-2,TRBV20-1,TRBD1,NA,CSVQGAGELFF,TGCAGTGTTCAGGGGGCCGGGGAGCTGTTTTTT
TRBJ2-7,TRBV19,TRBD1,NA,CASSTRRTGGSYEQYF,TGTGCCAGTAGTACAAGACGGACAGGGGGCTCCTACGAGCAGTACTTC
TRBJ1-2,TRBV7-9,NA,NA,CASSSLGGGQNYGYTF,TGTGCCAGCAGCTCCCTCGGCGGGGGTCAAAACTATGGCTACACCTTC
TRBJ1-5,TRBV28,NA,NA,CASSETRSAGNQPQHF,TGTGCCAGCAGTGAAACCCGATCTGCAGGCAATCAGCCCCAGCATTTT
TRBJ1-1,TRBV7-9,NA,NA,CASSLDSVEAFF,TGTGCCAGCAGCTTAGACTCCGTTGAAGCTTTCTTT
TRBJ2-2,TRBV7-2,NA,few,CASSPRGLMAGELFF,TGTGCCAGCAGCCCGAGGGGGTTAATGGCCGGGGAGCTGTTTTTT
TRBJ2-7,TRBV28,TRBD2,NA,CASSLASGNTYEQYF,TGTGCCAGCAGTTTGGCTAGCGGAAACACCTACGAGCAGTACTTC
TRBJ1-1,TRBV12-5,NA,NA,CASGFSAGDLNTEAFF,TGTGCTAGTGGTTTTTCGGCAGGGGATCTTAACACTGAAGCTTTCTTT
TRBJ1-1,TRBV5-5,NA,NA,CASSFEVEAFF,TGTGCCAGCAGCTTTGAGGTTGAAGCTTTCTTT
TRBJ1-1,TRBV19,NA,NA,CASSRDIAEAFF,TGTGCCAGTAGCCGGGACATCGCTGAAGCTTTCTTT
TRBJ2-5,TRBV4-3,TRBD1,few,CASSQDGTGAQETQYF,TGCGCCAGCAGCCAAGATGGGACAGGGGCTCAAGAGACCCAGTACTTC
TRBJ1-6,TRBV15,NA,NA,CATSSWRGDNSPLHF,TGTGCCACCAGCAGTTGGAGGGGTGACAATTCACCCCTCCACTTT